This T cell receptor (beta chain) was obtained from a study of blood T cells in healthy people across ages. At the level of the study: There was about one barcoded beta molecule captured by template switching per two T cells. Broader study findings: While age rose, TCR beta diversity per million T cells dropped in a roughly linear way.

On this clonotype itself: Antigen: not known.

Germline-derived CDR1 and CDR2 are SGHVS and FQNEAQ. With 3 bases clipped from V and 5 bases from J, the junction kept 8 bases outside the gene matches. The CDR3 covers 15 residues. Alongside a J-beta primer mix, a sample-barcoded 5' primer served in a second PCR lasting 7 to 11 cycles. Every single cDNA molecule received a tag from a template-switch adaptor with 12 random nucleotides. TCRdb reanalysed the 5' RACE reads using MiXCR and keeps one entry per CDR3 protein. This table holds roughly 1,500,000 distinct CDR3 sequences, 30% to 35% found once. The draw of peripheral blood yielded ten milliliters from each donor.

The origin of this receptor is a woman younger than 45 in good health. Sequencing was done on a sample of blood. The chain recombines TRBV7-8 with TRBJ2-3; 7 bases match TRBD2. The CDR3 protein is CASSLAGGSGDTQYF. In DNA, the CDR3 is TGTGCCAGCAGCTTGGCCGGGGGGTCGGGAGATACGCAGTATTTT.